One and the same sample provided the 20 T cell receptor beta chains below, sequenced in a study of monozygotic twins with inflammatory bowel disease. After re-calling the 5' RACE reads, TCRdb lists one entry per CDR3 protein, DNA absent. The specimen's table records about 450,000 distinct CDR3 sequences. The specimen was blood. These receptors were obtained from a human donor with ulcerative colitis or Crohn's disease, or a healthy co-twin of an affected twin (not recorded which).

The chain uses TRBV5-1 and TRBJ2-2. The germline V gene has CDR1 SGHRS and CDR2 YFSETQ. The CDR3 runs to 13 residues. CDR3: CASRVGDTGELFF.

J is TRBJ1-5 and V is TRBV24-1; the D call of TRBD1 rests on TCRdb alone, since no DNA is present to check it. The CDR3 spans 14 residues. Germline V gives CDR1 KGHDR, CDR2 SFDVKD. The CDR3 is CATAHTGNNQPQHF.

The chain combines TRBV12-5 with TRBJ1-5; TCRdb selects TRBD1, and the lack of DNA leaves this call unchecked. The CDR3 is made up of 14 amino acids. CDR1 and CDR2 (germline): LGHNT, FRNRAP. This CDR3 is CASGRGDSGQPQHF. The entire variable domain, with the rest obtained from reference TRBV12-5 and TRBJ1-5, is as follows: DARVTQTPRHKVTEMGQEVTMRCQPILGHNTVFWYRQTMMQGLELLAYFRNRAPLDDSGMPKDRFSAEMPDATLATLKIQPSEPRDSAVYFCASGRGDSGQPQHFGDGTRLSIL.

This rearrangement joins TRBV4-2 to TRBJ2-3; as DNA is missing, the TRBD2 call by TCRdb cannot be tested. CDR1 LGHNA and CDR2 YNFKEQ come from the germline V gene. This CDR3 has 16 residues. CDR3: CASSQVPGALEDTQYF.

V usage is TRBV11-2 and J usage is TRBJ2-3. The CDR3 runs 16 residues. CDR1 SGHAT and CDR2 FQNNGV come from the germline V gene. CDR3 region: CASSLAIERRTDTQYF.

This chain joins TRBV7-2 and TRBJ2-2; the D call of TRBD1 rests on TCRdb alone, since no DNA is present to check it. In germline, CDR1 is SGHTA, CDR2 FQGNSA. This CDR3 region has 15 residues. Here the CDR3 reads CASSFGGAMTGELFF.

The rearrangement joins TRBV29-1 to TRBJ1-1; there is no DNA to check the TCRdb D call of TRBD1. The germline V gene encodes CDR1 SQVTM and CDR2 ANQGSEA. CDR3 length equals 13 residues. CDR3 amino acids: CSGKRGGDTEAFF.

The CDR3 region is CASSLRQAPDTQYF. The J gene is TRBJ2-3, the V gene TRBV7-2; TCRdb proposes TRBD1, but this gene call is untestable without DNA. This CDR3 is 14 amino acids long. Germline assignment: CDR1 SGHTA and CDR2 FQGNSA.

V gene TRBV20-1 combines with J gene TRBJ2-2; TCRdb's D gene call, TRBD1, goes unchecked for lack of DNA. The CDR3 is made up of 16 amino acids. Germline V gives CDR1 DFQATT, CDR2 SNEGSKA (reference sequence). CDR3: CSARPRRTGVSGELFF.

The genes are TRBV5-6 and TRBJ1-1; TCRdb names TRBD1, which stays unverified in the absence of DNA. Germline V gives CDR1 SGHDT, CDR2 YYEEEE. The CDR3 runs to 13 residues. The CDR3 spells CASSPGVGSEAFF.

The J gene is TRBJ1-1, the V gene TRBV18. The CDR3 contains 14 residues. Germline V CDR1 and CDR2: KGHSH, LQKENI. This chain's CDR3 is CASSPNSKNTEAFF.

V usage is TRBV12-3 or TRBV12-4 and J usage is TRBJ1-5; lacking DNA, the TRBD1 call made by TCRdb goes unchecked. The CDR3 runs to 15 residues. CDR3 sequence reads: CASSRTGKGNQPQHF.

The J gene is TRBJ2-1, the V gene TRBV3-1. The germline CDR1 and CDR2 sequences are LGHDT and YNNKEL (reference sequence). The CDR3 spans 16 residues. CDR3 sequence: CASSLSEDPSYNEQFF.

The chain employs TRBV20-1 and TRBJ2-1; TCRdb names TRBD2, which stays unverified in the absence of DNA. From germline, CDR1 is DFQATT and CDR2 SNEGSKA (reference sequence). The CDR3 has 16 amino acids. The CDR3 is CSARDEGLPSYNEQFF.

V and J are TRBV11-2 and TRBJ2-3; TCRdb gives TRBD1 as the D gene, but with no DNA this cannot be confirmed. CDR3 size: 18 residues. Germline loops: CDR1 SGHAT, CDR2 FQNNGV. The CDR3 is CASTGWGLSGAQGDTQYF.

V usage is TRBV5-5 and J usage is TRBJ2-3; TCRdb's D gene call, TRBD1, goes unchecked for lack of DNA. This CDR3 has 15 amino acids. Germline CDR1 reads SGHKS; CDR2 reads YYEKEE (reference sequence). CDR3 region: CASSQRQGFSDTQYF. Full variable domain (outside the CDR3, taken from reference TRBV5-5 and TRBJ2-3): DAGVTQSPTHLIKTRGQQVTLRCSPISGHKSVSWYQQVLGQGPQFIFQYYEKEERGRGNFPDRFSARQFPNYSSELNVNALLLGDSALYLCASSQRQGFSDTQYFGPGTRLTVL.

This chain uses TRBV5-6 with TRBJ2-1. The CDR3 runs 15 residues. Per germline, CDR1 SGHDT and CDR2 YYEEEE. The chain's CDR3 is CASSSQDRAYNEQFF.

The chain carries TRBV11-3 and TRBJ1-1. The CDR3 runs 14 residues. The germline V gene has CDR1 SGHNT and CDR2 YENEEA. The CDR3 is CASSSRGDLDEAFF.

This chain uses TRBV6-2 or TRBV6-3 with TRBJ2-5. The CDR3 loop spans 14 amino acids. The germline V gene encodes CDR1 MNHEY and CDR2 SVGEGT. The chain's CDR3 is CASSYEVTVGTQYF.

CDR3 residues: CASSRPYHYGGELFF. The V and J genes are TRBV11-2 and TRBJ2-2; the TCRdb call, TRBD1, lacks DNA for checking. The CDR3 contains 15 residues. CDR1 is SGHAT, CDR2 FQNNGV, per germline.